This T cell receptor (beta chain) was observed in a study of blood T cell repertoires in COVID-19. The wider study: Nucleic acid was either cDNA or gDNA, and it came from T cells, B-cell-depleted T cells, or PBMCs.

In the source study's methods: Nucleated cell counts were estimated from reference gene primer amplification. Measured with immunoSEQ multiplex PCR; TCRdb has only the in-frame clones, and not every one. The V and J calls and the clone size are those of that table, but D and trimming were determined from the DNA. This table holds around 380,000 clones, about 87% found once. With 3 bases removed from V and 7 bases from J, the gap between germline ends came to 9 bases. The CDR3 runs to 13 residues. Germline V gene lookup returns CDR1 KGHSH and CDR2 LQKENI. Enrollees, roughly 18 to 90 years old, lived in around 23 US areas. Donors in Cohort 3 counted as recovered after two negative PCRs, clearance, or symptom resolution.

The sequence derives from a man aged 25-40 years who had recovered from COVID-19. Sequences were obtained from PBMCs or T cells enriched from blood (not recorded which). The chain carries TRBV18 and TRBJ1-4, with D hard to call. In DNA, the CDR3 is TGTGCCAGCTCACCCGACTTGGGTGAAAAACTGTTTTTT. Encoded protein: CASSPDLGEKLFF.